The 8 T cell receptor beta chains in this list originate from one sample, sequenced in a study of blood T cell repertoires in COVID-19. Data came from immunoSEQ multiplex PCR; TCRdb stores just in-frame clones and leaves some out. The sample lists around 64,000 clones; 70% to 80% were seen once. The sample taken for sequencing was peripheral blood. The origin of the receptors is a man aged 55 to 70 with acute or convalescent COVID-19.

In its sample, this clone was seen once. The chain uses TRBV28 and TRBJ1-1; 9 bases map to TRBD1. This CDR3 has 13 amino acids. The germline CDR1 and CDR2 sequences are MDHEN and SYDVKM. The V segment lost 6 bases and the J segment 4 bases; nucleotides outside the gene matches: 3. CDR3 sequence reads: CASRTGGTTEAFF. The DNA of the CDR3 is TGTGCCAGCAGAACAGGGGGCACCACTGAAGCTTTCTTT.

The chain joins TRBV19 to TRBJ1-2; 12 bases fit TRBD1. With 7 bases clipped from V and 7 bases from J, the junction kept 22 bases outside the gene matches. The germline V gene encodes CDR1 LNHDA and CDR2 SQIVND (reference sequence). The CDR3 is 19 residues long. The CDR3 sequence: CASTPKTSGTGGAMGGYTF. CDR3 nucleotide sequence: TGTGCCAGTACTCCCAAGACTTCCGGGACAGGGGGCGCGATGGGTGGCTACACCTTC.

The chain combines TRBV25-1 with TRBJ1-1; 7 nucleotides line up with TRBD1. This CDR3 has 15 residues. Germline assignment: CDR1 MGHDK and CDR2 SYGVNS. J was trimmed by 5 bases and V by 3 bases; bases with no gene match: 9. The CDR3 here is CASSDGPRGKTEAFF. The CDR3 DNA sequence: TGTGCCAGCAGTGACGGTCCCAGGGGGAAGACTGAAGCTTTCTTT.

J is TRBJ1-4 and V is TRBV2, with 9 bases aligning to TRBD1. CDR1 and CDR2 from the germline V gene are SNHLY and FYNNEI. The CDR3 length is 14 residues. V lost 6 bases and J lost 7; bases outside the gene matches: 6. CDR3 sequence: CASSLGTGLEKLFF. The CDR3 coding sequence is TGTGCCAGCAGCCTCGGGACAGGGCTTGAAAAACTGTTTTTT.

V usage is TRBV3-1 (or the pseudogene TRBV3-2) and J usage is TRBJ2-7; 8 bases match TRBD1. V was clipped by 1 base and J by 9 bases; unmatched bases: 8. The germline CDR1 and CDR2 sequences are LGHDT and YNNKEL (reference sequence). There are 14 residues in the CDR3. The CDR3 is CASSQARWGQAQYF. The CDR3 nucleotides read TGTGCCAGCAGCCAAGCAAGATGGGGACAGGCGCAGTACTTC.

The chain is built from TRBV25-1 and TRBJ1-5, with TRBD1 as a possible D gene (6 bases). This CDR3 has 15 amino acids. The V end was cut by 4 bases, the J end by 2 bases, with 12 bases between. Germline values: CDR1 MGHDK, CDR2 SYGVNS. The CDR3 spells CASSGVEGGNQPQHF. DNA of the CDR3: TGTGCCAGCAGTGGAGTAGAGGGGGGCAATCAGCCCCAGCATTTT.

The chain carries TRBV27 and TRBJ1-6; 10 nucleotides align to TRBD1. The CDR3 is 14 amino acids. Germline V gene data show CDR1 as MNHEY and CDR2 as SMNVEV (reference sequence). Trimming removed 4 bases from V and 7 bases from J; junction bases left unmatched: 1. The CDR3 DNA is TGTGCCAGCAGTTGGACAGGGGGAAATTCACCCCTCCACTTT. Translation: CASSWTGGNSPLHF.

The V call is TRBV4-2, the J call TRBJ1-4, with 8 positions matching TRBD1. V lost 5 bases, J lost 0 bases, and 8 bases stayed unmatched. The CDR3 runs to 17 residues. The germline V gene encodes CDR1 LGHNA and CDR2 YNFKEQ. This CDR3 reads CASSFPGQDSTNEKLFF. CDR3 DNA: TGTGCCAGCAGCTTTCCGGGACAGGACTCAACTAATGAAAAACTGTTTTTT.